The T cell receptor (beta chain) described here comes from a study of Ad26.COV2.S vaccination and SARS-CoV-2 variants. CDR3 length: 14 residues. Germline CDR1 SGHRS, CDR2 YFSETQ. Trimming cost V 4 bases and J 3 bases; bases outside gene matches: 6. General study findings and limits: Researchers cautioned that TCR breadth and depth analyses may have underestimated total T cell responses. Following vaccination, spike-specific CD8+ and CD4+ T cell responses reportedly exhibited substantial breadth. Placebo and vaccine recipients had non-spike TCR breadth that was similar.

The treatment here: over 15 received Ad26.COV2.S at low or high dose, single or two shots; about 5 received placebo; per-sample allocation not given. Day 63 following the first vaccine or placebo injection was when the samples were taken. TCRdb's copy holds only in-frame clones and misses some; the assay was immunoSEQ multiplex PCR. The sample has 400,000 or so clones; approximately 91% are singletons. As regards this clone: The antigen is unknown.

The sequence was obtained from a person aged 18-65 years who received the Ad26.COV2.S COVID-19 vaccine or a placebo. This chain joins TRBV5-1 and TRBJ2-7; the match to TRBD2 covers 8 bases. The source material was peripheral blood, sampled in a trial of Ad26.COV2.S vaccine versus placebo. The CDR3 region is CASSLSGRDYEQYF. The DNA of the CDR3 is TGCGCCAGCAGCCTCTCCGGGAGGGACTACGAGCAGTACTTC.